This is a list of T cell receptor beta chains from one sample in a study of blood T cell repertoires in COVID-19. Clones were read by immunoSEQ multiplex PCR, and TCRdb kept only the in-frame ones, dropping some. This table holds 100,000 to 150,000 clones, about four fifths found once. What was sequenced was peripheral blood. The source is a woman aged 45 to 65 with acute or convalescent COVID-19. Both conserved end residues are part of each CDR3. Each record gives: clone size, D gene, J gene, V gene, CDR3 DNA, CDR3 protein. The D gene is left open where the match is weak. Clone size appears in some rows only: once, few, many, or a class for an expanded clone.

clone size: .; D gene: TRBD1; J gene: TRBJ2-4; V gene: TRBV23-1; CDR3 DNA: TGCGCCAGCAGTCAAGCCGAACAGGGGGCTAAAAACATTCAGTACTTC; CDR3 protein: CASSQAEQGAKNIQYF
clone size: .; D gene: .; J gene: TRBJ2-3; V gene: TRBV2; CDR3 DNA: TGTGCCAGCAGTTCGGAGTCAGATACGCAGTATTTT; CDR3 protein: CASSSESDTQYF
clone size: .; D gene: .; J gene: TRBJ1-2; V gene: TRBV19; CDR3 DNA: TGTGCCAGTAGTATAGACCGGGGGGATGGCTACACCTTC; CDR3 protein: CASSIDRGDGYTF
clone size: .; D gene: TRBD1; J gene: TRBJ2-7; V gene: TRBV7-8; CDR3 DNA: TGTGCCAGCAGCTTGAAACAGGGGGTTCAGCAGTACTTC; CDR3 protein: CASSLKQGVQQYF
clone size: .; D gene: TRBD1; J gene: TRBJ2-7; V gene: TRBV25-1; CDR3 DNA: TGTGCCAGCAGTGACCAATCGGGACAGGGCATTCTCTCCTACGAGCAGTACTTC; CDR3 protein: CASSDQSGQGILSYEQYF
clone size: .; D gene: .; J gene: TRBJ1-2; V gene: TRBV5-8; CDR3 DNA: TGTGCCAGCAGTGCTGGACAAGGGGAAGCCCTGCCCTACTATGGCTACACCTTC; CDR3 protein: CASSAGQGEALPYYGYTF
clone size: .; D gene: .; J gene: TRBJ1-2; V gene: TRBV25-1; CDR3 DNA: TGTGCCAGCACCGGGTCAGGGACTGGCGCAAGGCATGGCTACACCTTC; CDR3 protein: CASTGSGTGARHGYTF
clone size: .; D gene: .; J gene: TRBJ2-5; V gene: TRBV6-6; CDR3 DNA: TGTGCCAGCAGCTCCTTGGCGGTTGGGGAGACCCAGTACTTC; CDR3 protein: CASSSLAVGETQYF
clone size: .; D gene: TRBD1; J gene: TRBJ1-6; V gene: TRBV19; CDR3 DNA: TGTGCCAGTAGTTTAACCTGGACAGGGAATCGCTCACCCCTCCACTTT; CDR3 protein: CASSLTWTGNRSPLHF
clone size: .; D gene: TRBD1; J gene: TRBJ1-5; V gene: TRBV5-1; CDR3 DNA: TGCGCCAGCAGCTTGGCAGGGGGCGATCAGCCCCAGCATTTT; CDR3 protein: CASSLAGGDQPQHF
clone size: .; D gene: .; J gene: TRBJ1-2; V gene: TRBV19; CDR3 DNA: TGTGCCAGTAGTACCTCGGGTTTTTACGGCTACACCTTC; CDR3 protein: CASSTSGFYGYTF
clone size: .; D gene: .; J gene: TRBJ1-1; V gene: TRBV5-1; CDR3 DNA: TGCGCCAGCAGCCCTGGAGTGAGCCGGAACACTGAAGCTTTCTTT; CDR3 protein: CASSPGVSRNTEAFF
clone size: .; D gene: .; J gene: TRBJ2-3; V gene: TRBV14; CDR3 DNA: TGTGCCAGCAGCCAAGGGGGGCCGACTCTCAATACGCAGTATTTT; CDR3 protein: CASSQGGPTLNTQYF
clone size: .; D gene: TRBD2; J gene: TRBJ2-2; V gene: TRBV7-6; CDR3 DNA: TGTGCCAGCAGCCGACTAGCGGGGGGGAACACCGGGGAGCTGTTTTTT; CDR3 protein: CASSRLAGGNTGELFF
clone size: .; D gene: TRBD1; J gene: TRBJ1-2; V gene: TRBV5-1; CDR3 DNA: TGCGCCAGCAGCGGCGACAGGGCTAATGGCTACACCTTC; CDR3 protein: CASSGDRANGYTF
clone size: .; D gene: TRBD1; J gene: TRBJ1-2; V gene: TRBV6-1; CDR3 DNA: TGTGCCAGCAGTGAAGCGGACAGGCGGTATGGCTACACCTTC; CDR3 protein: CASSEADRRYGYTF
clone size: .; D gene: .; J gene: TRBJ1-5; V gene: TRBV18; CDR3 DNA: TGTGCCAGCTCACCATCGGGTAGCAACAGGGCGATGAATCAGCCCCAGCATTTT; CDR3 protein: CASSPSGSNRAMNQPQHF
clone size: once; D gene: TRBD1; J gene: TRBJ1-2; V gene: TRBV6-5; CDR3 DNA: TGTGCCAGCAGGCCTCAACAGGGGGCTGGCTATGGCTACACCTTC; CDR3 protein: CASRPQQGAGYGYTF
clone size: once; D gene: TRBD1; J gene: TRBJ2-7; V gene: TRBV28; CDR3 DNA: TGTGCCAGCAGGTATATTGGGACAGGGGTCGGCGAGCAGTACTTC; CDR3 protein: CASRYIGTGVGEQYF
clone size: .; D gene: TRBD1; J gene: TRBJ2-7; V gene: TRBV24-1; CDR3 DNA: TGTGCCACCAGTGATGGGACAGGGGGGAGAGGCGAGCAGTACTTC; CDR3 protein: CATSDGTGGRGEQYF
clone size: once; D gene: TRBD1; J gene: TRBJ1-5; V gene: TRBV10-3; CDR3 DNA: TGTGCCATCAGCGGACAGGGGGATCAGCCCCAGCATTTT; CDR3 protein: CAISGQGDQPQHF
clone size: once; D gene: .; J gene: TRBJ1-3; V gene: TRBV28; CDR3 DNA: TGTGCCAGCAGTTTACGAGGTAGCGGGGGGTTCGCTGGAAACACCATATATTTT; CDR3 protein: CASSLRGSGGFAGNTIYF
clone size: .; D gene: TRBD1; J gene: TRBJ1-2; V gene: TRBV29-1; CDR3 DNA: TGCAGCATCCCAGGGGGCCAACATGGCTATGGCTACACCTTC; CDR3 protein: CSIPGGQHGYGYTF
clone size: .; D gene: .; J gene: TRBJ2-3; V gene: TRBV3-1/TRBV3-2; CDR3 DNA: TGTGCCAGCAGCCAGGGGGACTCACGCACAGATACGCAGTATTTT; CDR3 protein: CASSQGDSRTDTQYF
clone size: .; D gene: TRBD1; J gene: TRBJ1-6; V gene: TRBV5-1; CDR3 DNA: TGCGCCAGCAGCTTGGCCGGGGACAGGGGGATGCACTCCTATAATTCACCCCTCCACTTT; CDR3 protein: CASSLAGDRGMHSYNSPLHF
clone size: .; D gene: .; J gene: TRBJ1-5; V gene: TRBV19; CDR3 DNA: TGTGCCAGTAGTAGGGACATTAATCAGCCCCAGCATTTT; CDR3 protein: CASSRDINQPQHF
clone size: .; D gene: .; J gene: TRBJ1-2; V gene: TRBV21-1; CDR3 DNA: TGTGCCAGCACCATGACAGAGAACTATGGCTACACCTTC; CDR3 protein: CASTMTENYGYTF
clone size: .; D gene: TRBD2; J gene: TRBJ2-1; V gene: TRBV7-8; CDR3 DNA: TGTGCCAGCAGCCTCGGGACTAGAGATGAGCAGTTCTTC; CDR3 protein: CASSLGTRDEQFF
clone size: .; D gene: .; J gene: TRBJ1-6; V gene: TRBV6-5; CDR3 DNA: TGTGCCAGCAGTTACAGGGGTGGCAGGGCCAATTCACCCCTCCACTTT; CDR3 protein: CASSYRGGRANSPLHF
clone size: .; D gene: .; J gene: TRBJ2-1; V gene: TRBV9; CDR3 DNA: TGTGCCAGCAGCTATAGCGGAGCCTCCTACAATGAGCAGTTCTTC; CDR3 protein: CASSYSGASYNEQFF
clone size: .; D gene: .; J gene: TRBJ2-7; V gene: TRBV21-1; CDR3 DNA: TGTGCCAGCAGCGCGGCTCAGGGGGCGATCTACGAGCAGTACTTC; CDR3 protein: CASSAAQGAIYEQYF
clone size: few; D gene: .; J gene: TRBJ1-4; V gene: TRBV19; CDR3 DNA: TGTGCCACCCGTGAGGGTGAAAAACTGTTTTTT; CDR3 protein: CATREGEKLFF